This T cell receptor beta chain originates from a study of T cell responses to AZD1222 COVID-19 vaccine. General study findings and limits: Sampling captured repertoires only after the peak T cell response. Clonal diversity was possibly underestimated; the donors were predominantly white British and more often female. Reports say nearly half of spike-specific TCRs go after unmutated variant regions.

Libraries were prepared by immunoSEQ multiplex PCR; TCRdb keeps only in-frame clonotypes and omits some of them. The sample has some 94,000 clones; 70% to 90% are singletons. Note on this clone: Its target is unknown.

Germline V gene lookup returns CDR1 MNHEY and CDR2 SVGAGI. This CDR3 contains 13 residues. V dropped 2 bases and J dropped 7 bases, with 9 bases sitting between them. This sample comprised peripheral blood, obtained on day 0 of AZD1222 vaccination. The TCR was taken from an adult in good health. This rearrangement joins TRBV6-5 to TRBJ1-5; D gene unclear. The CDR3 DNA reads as TGTGCCAGCAGTTACACGGGGAAGCAGCCCCAGCATTTT. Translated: CASSYTGKQPQHF.